The rows below give T cell receptor beta chains drawn from one sample of a study of T cell changes during pregnancy in multiple sclerosis. Data came from immunoSEQ multiplex PCR; TCRdb stores just in-frame clones and leaves some out. The sample consists of tens of thousands of clones, over 80% of them appearing once. Sequenced here: peripheral blood, sampled in the first trimester of pregnancy. All receptors come from a female donor with multiple sclerosis, enrolled in a pregnancy study. The CDR3 runs from the conserved cysteine through the conserved F or W. A D gene is named only where the DNA matches it firmly. For some rows the clone size is stated as once, few or many, or as a class when expanded; others skip it.

abundance	v_gene	d_gene	j_gene	CDR3aa	CDR3nt
NA	TRBV7-2	NA	TRBJ1-2	CASSLAGSANYGYTF	TGTGCCAGCAGCTTAGCTGGCAGTGCTAACTATGGCTACACCTTC
NA	TRBV5-1	TRBD1	TRBJ2-4	CASSLEQGKNIQYF	TGCGCCAGCAGCTTGGAACAGGGGAAAAACATTCAGTACTTC
NA	TRBV7-2	NA	TRBJ1-1	CASSLSSRGTEAFF	TGTGCCAGCAGCTTAAGTTCCAGGGGAACTGAAGCTTTCTTT
NA	TRBV28	NA	TRBJ1-2	CASTPTLYYGYTF	TGTGCCAGCACCCCAACTTTGTACTATGGCTACACCTTC
once	TRBV7-9	TRBD2	TRBJ2-7	CASSRSGRGTYEQYF	TGTGCCAGCAGCCGAAGCGGGAGGGGGACCTACGAGCAGTACTTC
NA	TRBV18	TRBD2	TRBJ2-7	CASSPQGTKYEQYF	TGTGCCAGCTCACCACAAGGGACTAAATACGAGCAGTACTTC
NA	TRBV6-6	NA	TRBJ2-7	CASSSRVEQYF	TGTGCCAGCAGTTCCCGTGTGGAGCAGTACTTC
NA	TRBV15	TRBD1	TRBJ1-2	CATSRVGGQGTYGYTF	TGTGCCACCAGCAGAGTAGGGGGACAGGGGACATATGGCTACACCTTC
NA	TRBV7-8	TRBD2	TRBJ2-3	CASSRRRGLAEGRDTQYF	TGTGCCAGCAGCCGACGGAGAGGACTAGCGGAGGGGAGAGATACGCAGTATTTT
NA	TRBV4-2	TRBD1	TRBJ1-1	CASSQYTGTANTEAFF	TGTGCCAGCAGCCAATATACCGGGACAGCGAACACTGAAGCTTTCTTT
NA	TRBV27	TRBD1	TRBJ2-3	CASSWDSHTDTQYF	TGTGCCAGCAGCTGGGACAGCCACACAGATACGCAGTATTTT
NA	TRBV7-9	TRBD1	TRBJ2-5	CASSVLSGQGAETQYF	TGTGCCAGCAGCGTCTTATCGGGACAGGGGGCAGAGACCCAGTACTTC
NA	TRBV7-2	NA	TRBJ1-3	CASSPTLSSGNTIYF	TGTGCCAGCAGCCCCACCTTGAGCTCTGGAAACACCATATATTTT
NA	TRBV13	NA	TRBJ2-7	CASIQWGESSYEQYF	TGTGCCAGCATCCAATGGGGAGAAAGCTCCTACGAGCAGTACTTC
NA	TRBV19	TRBD1	TRBJ1-5	CASTKPTGDGNQPQHF	TGTGCCAGTACTAAACCGACAGGGGACGGCAATCAGCCCCAGCATTTT
NA	TRBV27	NA	TRBJ1-4	CASSLFRFIQVGFAESNEKLFF	TGTGCCAGCAGTTTATTCCGTTTTATACAGGTGGGGTTCGCAGAGTCTAATGAAAAACTGTTTTTT
NA	TRBV5-4	TRBD1	TRBJ2-1	CASSLGQGVPYNEQFF	TGTGCCAGCAGCTTGGGACAGGGGGTGCCCTACAATGAGCAGTTCTTC
NA	TRBV7-2	NA	TRBJ1-1	CASSFRRNTEAFF	TGTGCCAGCAGCTTTAGGAGGAACACTGAAGCTTTCTTT
NA	TRBV2	NA	TRBJ2-4	CASQGTELAKNIQYF	TGTGCCAGCCAAGGGACTGAACTAGCCAAAAACATTCAGTACTTC